This T cell receptor (beta chain) was documented in a study of blood T cell repertoires in COVID-19. Profiled with immunoSEQ multiplex PCR; TCRdb holds only in-frame clones, not every one. This sample has hundreds of thousands of clones, with more than 70% found just once. Trimming stripped 6 bases from V and 3 bases from J, with 12 bases between. Germline CDR1 reads MNHEY; CDR2 reads SVGAGI. The CDR3 covers 14 residues. Sequencing was performed on peripheral blood. The sequence derives from a woman aged 45-65 years with acute or convalescent COVID-19. The rearrangement uses TRBV6-5 and TRBJ2-4; weak D call: TRBD2 (5 bases). For the CDR3, the DNA is TGTGCCAGCAGCCCCCCCGGGGACAAAAACATTCAGTACTTC. Protein sequence: CASSPPGDKNIQYF.